This T cell receptor (beta chain) was identified during a study of T cell responses to AZD1222 COVID-19 vaccine. The wider study: The study pooled second doses at about 4 or about 12 weeks. Study results and limitations: Spike-specific TCR breadth and depth went up after people got two AZD1222 doses.

Note on this clone: What it binds is not known.

Germline V gene data show CDR1 as LGHNA and CDR2 as YNFKEQ. The CDR3 length is 17 residues. V lost 0 bases and J lost 6; bases outside the gene matches: 9. Clones were read by immunoSEQ multiplex PCR, and TCRdb kept only the in-frame ones, dropping some. Of 130,000 or so clones in the sample, 94% were seen once. V gene TRBV4-2 combines with J gene TRBJ2-1; 9 bases match TRBD1. The receptor comes from an adult in good health. The material was peripheral blood, obtained on day 0 of AZD1222 vaccination. The CDR3 region is CASSQDAGQGFFNEQFF. The DNA of the CDR3 is TGTGCCAGCAGCCAAGATGCGGGACAGGGCTTCTTCAATGAGCAGTTCTTC.